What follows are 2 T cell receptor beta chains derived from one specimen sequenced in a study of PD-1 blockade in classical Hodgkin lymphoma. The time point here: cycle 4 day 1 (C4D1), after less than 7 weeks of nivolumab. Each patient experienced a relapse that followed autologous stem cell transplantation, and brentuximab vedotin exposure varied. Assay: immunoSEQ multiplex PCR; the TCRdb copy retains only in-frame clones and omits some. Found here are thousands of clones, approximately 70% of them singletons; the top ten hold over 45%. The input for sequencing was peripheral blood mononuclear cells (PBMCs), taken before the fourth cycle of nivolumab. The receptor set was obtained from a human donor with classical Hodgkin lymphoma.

This chain's CDR3 is CASSLGTGGTEAFF. CDR3 DNA: TGCGCCAGCAGCTTGGGAACAGGGGGCACTGAAGCTTTCTTT. The gene calls are TRBV5-1 and TRBJ1-1; 8 bases line up with TRBD1. V shed 0 bases, J shed 4 bases, and the junction held 2 bases outside the gene matches. The germline CDR1 and CDR2 sequences are SGHRS and YFSETQ. This CDR3 spans 14 amino acids.

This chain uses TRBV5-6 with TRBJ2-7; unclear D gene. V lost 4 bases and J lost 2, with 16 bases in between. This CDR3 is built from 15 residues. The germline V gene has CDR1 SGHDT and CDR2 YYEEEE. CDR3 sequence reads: CASSQHRERTYEQYF. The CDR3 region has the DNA TGTGCCAGCAGCCAACATCGAGAGAGAACCTACGAGCAGTACTTC.